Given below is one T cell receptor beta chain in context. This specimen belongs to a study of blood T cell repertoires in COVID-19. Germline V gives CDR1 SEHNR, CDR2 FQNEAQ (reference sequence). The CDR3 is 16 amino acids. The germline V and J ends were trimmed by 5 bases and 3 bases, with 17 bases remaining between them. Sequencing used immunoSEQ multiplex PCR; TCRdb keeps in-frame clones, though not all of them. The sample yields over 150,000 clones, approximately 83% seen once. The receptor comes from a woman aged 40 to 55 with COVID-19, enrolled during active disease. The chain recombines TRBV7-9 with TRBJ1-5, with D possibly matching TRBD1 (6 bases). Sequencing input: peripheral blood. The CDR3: CASSDSGGADNQPQHF. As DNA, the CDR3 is TGTGCCAGCAGCGACTCCGGGGGGGCGGACAATCAGCCCCAGCATTTT.